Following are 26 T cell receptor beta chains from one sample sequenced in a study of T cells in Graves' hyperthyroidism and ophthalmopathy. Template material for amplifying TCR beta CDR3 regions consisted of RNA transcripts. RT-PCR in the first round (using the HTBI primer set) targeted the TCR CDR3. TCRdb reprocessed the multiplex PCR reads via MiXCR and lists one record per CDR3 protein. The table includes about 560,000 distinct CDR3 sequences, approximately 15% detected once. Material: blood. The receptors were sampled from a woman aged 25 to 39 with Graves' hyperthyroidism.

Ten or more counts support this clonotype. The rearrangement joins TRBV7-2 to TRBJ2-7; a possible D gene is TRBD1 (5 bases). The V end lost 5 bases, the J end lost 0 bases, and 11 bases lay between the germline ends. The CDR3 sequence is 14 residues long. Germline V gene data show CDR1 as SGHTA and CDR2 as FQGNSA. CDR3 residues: CASSRRASSYEQYF. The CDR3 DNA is TGTGCCAGCAGCCGCAGGGCAAGCTCCTACGAGCAGTACTTC.

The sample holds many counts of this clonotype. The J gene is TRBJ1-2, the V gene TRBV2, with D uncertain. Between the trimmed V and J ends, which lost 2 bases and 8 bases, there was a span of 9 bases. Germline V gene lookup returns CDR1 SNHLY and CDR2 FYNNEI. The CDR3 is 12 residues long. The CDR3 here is CASSEFSAGYTF. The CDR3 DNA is TGTGCCAGCAGTGAATTTTCCGCCGGCTACACCTTC.

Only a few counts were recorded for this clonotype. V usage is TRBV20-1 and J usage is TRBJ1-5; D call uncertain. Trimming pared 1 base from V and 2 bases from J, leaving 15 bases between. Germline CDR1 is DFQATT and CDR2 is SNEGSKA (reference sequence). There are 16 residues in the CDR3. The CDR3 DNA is TGCAGTGCTAGAGGGCTTTCGGGGTCGGGCAATCAGCCCCAGCATTTT. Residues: CSARGLSGSGNQPQHF.

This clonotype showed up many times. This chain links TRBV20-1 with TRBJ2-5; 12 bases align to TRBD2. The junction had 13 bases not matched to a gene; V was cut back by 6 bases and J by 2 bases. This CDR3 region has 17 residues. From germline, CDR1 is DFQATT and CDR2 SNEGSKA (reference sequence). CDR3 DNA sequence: TGCAGTGCCCTAGCCCGGACTAGCGGGACTTCTCAAGAGACCCAGTACTTC. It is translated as CSALARTSGTSQETQYF.

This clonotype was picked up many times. As DNA, the CDR3 is TGTGCCATCAGTGGAGGGAGCGGCACCGGGGAGCTGTTTTTT. This gives the protein CAISGGSGTGELFF. This chain joins TRBV10-3 and TRBJ2-2; D perhaps matches TRBD2 (5 bases). Trimming shortened V by 4 bases and J by 4 bases, and 10 bases separated the two germline ends. The CDR3 has 14 amino acids. Germline CDR1 ENHRY, CDR2 SYGVKD.

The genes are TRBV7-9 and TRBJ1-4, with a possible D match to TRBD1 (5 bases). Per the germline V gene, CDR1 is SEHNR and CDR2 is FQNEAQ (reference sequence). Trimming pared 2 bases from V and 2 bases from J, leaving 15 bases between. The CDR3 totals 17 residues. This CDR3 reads CASSLNGGEATNEKLFF. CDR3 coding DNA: TGTGCCAGCAGCTTAAATGGAGGGGAGGCCACTAATGAAAAACTGTTTTTT.

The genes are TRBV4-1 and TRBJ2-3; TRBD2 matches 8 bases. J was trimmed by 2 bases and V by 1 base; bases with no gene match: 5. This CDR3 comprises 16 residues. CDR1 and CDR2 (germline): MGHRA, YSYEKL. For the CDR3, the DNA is TGCGCCAGCAGCCAAGTACGAGCGGGAGTCACAGATACGCAGTATTTT. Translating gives CASSQVRAGVTDTQYF.

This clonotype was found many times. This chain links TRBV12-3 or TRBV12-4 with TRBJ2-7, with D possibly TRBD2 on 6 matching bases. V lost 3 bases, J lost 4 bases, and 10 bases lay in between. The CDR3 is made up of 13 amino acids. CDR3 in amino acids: CASSFGGMYEQYF. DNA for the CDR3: TGTGCCAGCAGTTTTGGGGGGATGTACGAGCAGTACTTC.

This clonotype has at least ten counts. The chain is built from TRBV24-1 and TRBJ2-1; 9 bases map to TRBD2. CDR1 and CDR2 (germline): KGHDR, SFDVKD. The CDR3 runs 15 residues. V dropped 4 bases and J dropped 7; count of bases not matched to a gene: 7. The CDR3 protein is CATSEPGGLANEQFF. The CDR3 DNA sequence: TGTGCCACCAGTGAGCCAGGAGGACTAGCGAATGAGCAGTTCTTC.

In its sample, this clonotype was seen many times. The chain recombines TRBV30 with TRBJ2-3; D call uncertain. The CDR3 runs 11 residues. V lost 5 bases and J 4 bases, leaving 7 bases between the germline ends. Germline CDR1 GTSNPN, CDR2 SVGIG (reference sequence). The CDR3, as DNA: TGTGCCTGGGACGCCTCAGATACGCAGTATTTT. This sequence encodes CAWDASDTQYF.

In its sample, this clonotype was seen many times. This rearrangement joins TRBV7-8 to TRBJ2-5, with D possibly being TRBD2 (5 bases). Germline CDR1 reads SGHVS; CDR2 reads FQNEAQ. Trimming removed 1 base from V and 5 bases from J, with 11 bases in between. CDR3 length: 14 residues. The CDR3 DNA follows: TGTGCCAGCAGCTTAGTCGCGGGTTGGGAGACCCAGTACTTC. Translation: CASSLVAGWETQYF.

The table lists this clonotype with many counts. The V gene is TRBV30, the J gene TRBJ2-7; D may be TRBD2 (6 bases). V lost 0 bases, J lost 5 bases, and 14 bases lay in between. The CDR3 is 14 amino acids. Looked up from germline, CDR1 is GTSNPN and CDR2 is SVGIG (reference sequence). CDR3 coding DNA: TGTGCCTGGAGTGTACCCGCCTCGGGGGACGAGCAGTACTTC. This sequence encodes CAWSVPASGDEQYF.

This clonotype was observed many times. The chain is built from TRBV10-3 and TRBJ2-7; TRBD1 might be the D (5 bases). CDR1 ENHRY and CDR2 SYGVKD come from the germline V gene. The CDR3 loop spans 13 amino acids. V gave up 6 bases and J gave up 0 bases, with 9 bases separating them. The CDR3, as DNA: TGTGCCATCAGCCCGACAGCCTCCTACGAGCAGTACTTC. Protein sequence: CAISPTASYEQYF.

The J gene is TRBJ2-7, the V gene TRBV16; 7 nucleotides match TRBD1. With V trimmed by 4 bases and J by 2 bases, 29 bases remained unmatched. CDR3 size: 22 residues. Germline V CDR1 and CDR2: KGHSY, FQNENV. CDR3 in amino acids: CASSRARTRVTGSLFGAYEQYF. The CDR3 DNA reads TGTGCCAGCAGCCGAGCTCGAACCCGTGTGACAGGGAGTTTGTTTGGGGCCTACGAGCAGTACTTC.

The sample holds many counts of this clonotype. The CDR3: CAWSVRAISYEQYF. In DNA, the CDR3 is TGTGCCTGGAGTGTTCGGGCCATAAGTTACGAGCAGTACTTC. The gene calls are TRBV30 and TRBJ2-7, with D uncertain. Trimming shortened V by 0 bases and J by 4 bases, and 13 bases separated the two germline ends. Germline loops: CDR1 GTSNPN, CDR2 SVGIG (reference sequence). The CDR3 covers 14 residues.

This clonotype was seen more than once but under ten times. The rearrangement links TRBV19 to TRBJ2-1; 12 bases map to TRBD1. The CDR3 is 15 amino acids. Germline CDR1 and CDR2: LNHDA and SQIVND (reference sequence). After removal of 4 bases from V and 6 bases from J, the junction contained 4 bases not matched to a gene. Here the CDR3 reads CASSKGGQGANEQFF. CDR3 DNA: TGTGCCAGTAGTAAGGGGGGACAGGGGGCCAATGAGCAGTTCTTC. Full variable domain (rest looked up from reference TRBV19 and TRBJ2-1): DGGITQSPKYLFRKEGQNVTLSCEQNLNHDAMYWYRQDPGQGLRLIYYSQIVNDFQKGDIAEGYSVSREKKESFPLTVTSAQKNPTAFYLCASSKGGQGANEQFFGPGTRLTVL.

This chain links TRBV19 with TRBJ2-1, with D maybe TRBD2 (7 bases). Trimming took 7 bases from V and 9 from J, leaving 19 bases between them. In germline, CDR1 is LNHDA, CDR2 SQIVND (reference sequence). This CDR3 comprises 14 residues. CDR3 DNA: TGTGCCAGTACGTGGCTAGCGAGGGGGGGTGAGCAGTTCTTC. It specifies CASTWLARGGEQFF.

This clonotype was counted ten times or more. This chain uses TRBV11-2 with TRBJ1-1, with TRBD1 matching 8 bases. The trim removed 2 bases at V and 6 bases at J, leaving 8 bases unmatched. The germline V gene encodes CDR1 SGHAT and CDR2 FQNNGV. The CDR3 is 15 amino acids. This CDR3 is CASSLLGQGPSEAFF. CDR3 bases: TGTGCCAGCAGCTTATTAGGACAGGGCCCCTCTGAAGCTTTCTTT.

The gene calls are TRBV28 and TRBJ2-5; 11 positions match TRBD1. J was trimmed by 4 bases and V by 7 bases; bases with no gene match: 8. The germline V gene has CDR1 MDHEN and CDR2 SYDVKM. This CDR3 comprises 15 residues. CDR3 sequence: CASKRDRGGGETQYF. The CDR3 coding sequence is TGTGCCAGCAAACGGGACAGGGGGGGGGGAGAGACCCAGTACTTC. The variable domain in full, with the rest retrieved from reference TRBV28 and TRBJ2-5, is DVKVTQSSRYLVKRTGEKVFLECVQDMDHENMFWYRQDPGLGLRLIYFSYDVKMKEKGDIPEGYSVSREKKERFSLILESASTNQTSMYLCASKRDRGGGETQYFGPGTRLLVL.

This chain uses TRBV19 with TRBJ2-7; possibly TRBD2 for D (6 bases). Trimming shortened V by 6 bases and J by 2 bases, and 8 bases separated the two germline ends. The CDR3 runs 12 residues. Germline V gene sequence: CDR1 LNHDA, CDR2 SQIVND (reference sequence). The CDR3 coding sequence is TGTGCCAGTAGCGGGAGTGCCTACGAGCAGTACTTC. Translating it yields CASSGSAYEQYF.

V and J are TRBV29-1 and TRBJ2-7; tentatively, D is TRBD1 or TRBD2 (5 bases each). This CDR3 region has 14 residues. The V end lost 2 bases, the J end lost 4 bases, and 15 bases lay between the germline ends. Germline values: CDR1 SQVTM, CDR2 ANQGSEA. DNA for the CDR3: TGCAGCGTTGAACGGCGAGGGGCGTCATACGAGCAGTACTTC. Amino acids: CSVERRGASYEQYF.

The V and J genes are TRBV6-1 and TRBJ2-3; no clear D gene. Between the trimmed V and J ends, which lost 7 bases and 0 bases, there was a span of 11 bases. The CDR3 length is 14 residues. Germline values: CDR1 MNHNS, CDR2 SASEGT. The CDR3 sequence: CASNPATSTDTQYF. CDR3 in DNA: TGTGCCAGCAATCCGGCAACTAGCACAGATACGCAGTATTTT.

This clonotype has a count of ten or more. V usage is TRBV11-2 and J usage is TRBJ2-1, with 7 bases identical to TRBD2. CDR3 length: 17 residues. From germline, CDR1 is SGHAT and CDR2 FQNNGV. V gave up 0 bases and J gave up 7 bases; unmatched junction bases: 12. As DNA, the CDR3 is TGTGCCAGCAGCTTAGAGGAGATGGGAGGGTTCCGGAATGAGCAGTTCTTC. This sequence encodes CASSLEEMGGFRNEQFF.

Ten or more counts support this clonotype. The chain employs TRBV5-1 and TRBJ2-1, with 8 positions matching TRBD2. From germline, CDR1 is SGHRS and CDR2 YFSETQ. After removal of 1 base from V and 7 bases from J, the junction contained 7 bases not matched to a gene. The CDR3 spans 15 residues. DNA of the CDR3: TGCGCCAGCAGCTTGAGGGCGGGAGGAGCTAATGAGCAGTTCTTC. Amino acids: CASSLRAGGANEQFF.

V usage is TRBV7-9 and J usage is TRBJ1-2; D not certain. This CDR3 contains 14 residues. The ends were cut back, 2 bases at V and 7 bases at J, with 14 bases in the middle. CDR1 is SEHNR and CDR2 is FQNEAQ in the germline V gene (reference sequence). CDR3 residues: CASSLSSNPIGYTF. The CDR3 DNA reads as TGTGCCAGCAGCTTAAGTTCAAATCCGATTGGCTACACCTTC.

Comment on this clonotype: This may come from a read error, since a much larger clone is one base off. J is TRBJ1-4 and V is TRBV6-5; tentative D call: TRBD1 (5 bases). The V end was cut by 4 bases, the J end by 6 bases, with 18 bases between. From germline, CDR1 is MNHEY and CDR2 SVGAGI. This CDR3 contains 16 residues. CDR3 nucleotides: TGTGCCAGCAGTTCCTCACCGGGACGGAGTGATGAAAAACTGTTTTTT. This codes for CASSSSPGRSDEKLFF.